These 21 T cell receptor beta chains share one sample of origin, sequenced in a study of yellow fever vaccine responses in identical twins. TCRdb re-analysed the RT-PCR reads in MiXCR, keeping a single row per CDR3 protein. Of about 13,000 distinct CDR3 sequences in the sample, approximately 84% were seen once. The sample consisted of T cells from blood (PBMCs), unsorted or a sorted subset (not recorded which), taken before or after yellow fever vaccination (not recorded which). The receptors originated from a woman under 30 who received the yellow fever vaccine.

The chain recombines TRBV5-1 with TRBJ2-3; 7 nucleotides match TRBD2. Germline CDR1 is SGHRS and CDR2 is YFSETQ. The junction had 6 bases not matched to a gene; V was cut back by 0 bases and J by 5 bases. This CDR3 has 15 amino acids. In DNA form, the CDR3 reads TGCGCCAGCAGCTTGGGGGAGGGAGGCGTAGATACGCAGTATTTT. Amino acids: CASSLGEGGVDTQYF.

The J gene is TRBJ1-5, the V gene TRBV4-3; D remains ambiguous. Germline V gene sequence: CDR1 LGHNA, CDR2 YSLEER. This CDR3 has 12 amino acids. V shed 0 bases and J shed 9 bases, with 6 bases lying between them. CDR3 region: CASSQDRGPQHF. Here the CDR3 DNA reads TGCGCCAGCAGCCAAGATCGGGGGCCCCAGCATTTT.

The chain uses TRBV24-1 and TRBJ1-2; D is uncertain. The CDR3 is made up of 13 amino acids. Trimming stripped 4 bases from V and 9 bases from J, with 14 bases between. From germline, CDR1 is KGHDR and CDR2 SFDVKD. The CDR3 region is CATSENRPFRYTF. The CDR3 DNA is TGTGCCACCAGTGAAAATAGACCATTCCGCTACACCTTC.

J is TRBJ2-1 and V is TRBV28; 9 bases are a match to TRBD1. CDR1 MDHEN and CDR2 SYDVKM come from the germline V gene. This CDR3 contains 14 residues. V lost 6 bases, J lost 7 bases, and 7 bases stayed unmatched. CDR3 nucleotides: TGTGCCAGCAGAACCGGGACAGGGCCAAATGAGCAGTTCTTC. Protein product: CASRTGTGPNEQFF.

J is TRBJ2-7 and V is TRBV4-2; 9 nucleotides match TRBD2. Unmatched junction bases numbered 4, after V lost 0 bases and J lost 4 bases. The CDR3 extends over 15 amino acids. The germline V gene has CDR1 LGHNA and CDR2 YNFKEQ. CDR3 protein: CASSQDSGSSYEQYF. The CDR3 nucleotides are TGTGCCAGCAGCCAAGATAGCGGGAGTAGTTACGAGCAGTACTTC.

The chain employs TRBV28 and TRBJ2-7; D is uncertain. The CDR3 is 13 amino acids. The V gene lost 4 bases and the J gene lost 5 bases, with 12 bases spanning the gap. In germline, CDR1 is MDHEN, CDR2 SYDVKM. The chain's CDR3 is CASSSQIGHEQYF. CDR3 bases: TGTGCCAGCAGTTCGCAGATCGGGCACGAGCAGTACTTC.

This chain joins TRBV18 and TRBJ1-4; D unclear. Germline V gene data show CDR1 as KGHSH and CDR2 as LQKENI. The germline V and J ends were trimmed by 4 bases and 1 base, with 13 bases remaining between them. The CDR3 is 16 amino acids. CDR3 loop: CASSLNELGTNEKLFF. CDR3 DNA sequence: TGTGCCAGCTCACTAAATGAGCTGGGAACTAATGAAAAACTGTTTTTT.

The CDR3 nucleotides read TGTGCCATCAGTGAGAGGACAGGGGGAGGCGAGCAGTACTTC. This gives the protein CAISERTGGGEQYF. The J gene is TRBJ2-7, the V gene TRBV10-3, with 10 bases aligning to TRBD1. Trimming at V came to 2 bases and at J to 6 bases, leaving 4 bases not matched to a gene. The CDR3 loop spans 14 amino acids. Germline lookup yields CDR1 ENHRY and CDR2 SYGVKD.

The chain recombines TRBV19 with TRBJ2-1; D may be TRBD2 (6 bases). This CDR3 spans 15 amino acids. The V and J ends lost 1 base and 2 bases respectively, with 9 bases between them. The germline V gene has CDR1 LNHDA and CDR2 SQIVND (reference sequence). The CDR3 reads CASSIGGATYNEQFF. CDR3 sequence (DNA): TGTGCCAGTAGTATAGGCGGGGCCACCTACAATGAGCAGTTCTTC.

V is TRBV12-3 or TRBV12-4 and J is TRBJ2-7, with a weak D call TRBD1 (6 bases). V lost 1 base and J 2 bases, leaving 9 bases between the germline ends. The CDR3 spans 14 residues. The CDR3 protein is CASSLDTGPYEQYF. In nucleotides, the CDR3 is TGTGCCAGCAGTTTAGATACAGGGCCCTACGAGCAGTACTTC.

The chain couples TRBV4-1 to TRBJ2-7, with 9 bases matching TRBD2. This CDR3 has 16 residues. V shed 0 bases and J 3 bases; nucleotides not matched to a gene: 6. Germline V gene lookup returns CDR1 MGHRA and CDR2 YSYEKL. The CDR3 sequence: CASSQDKGLAYYEQYF. CDR3 DNA sequence: TGCGCCAGCAGCCAAGATAAGGGACTAGCTTACTACGAGCAGTACTTC.

The chain is built from TRBV6-1 and TRBJ1-4; D is ambiguous. In germline, CDR1 is MNHNS, CDR2 SASEGT. V was pared by 6 bases and J by 3 bases, with 14 bases between. This CDR3 is built from 15 residues. This CDR3 is CASSIVGSPNEKLFF. CDR3 nucleotides: TGTGCCAGCAGCATAGTGGGGAGCCCTAATGAAAAACTGTTTTTT.

This clonotype showed up just a few times. The V call is TRBV15, the J call TRBJ1-3; D is perhaps TRBD1 (5 bases). The CDR3 runs 17 residues. CDR1 and CDR2 (germline): LNHNV, YYDKDF (reference sequence). V lost 0 bases to trimming and J lost 0 bases, with 12 bases between them. CDR3 amino acids: CATSRDVPTDSGNTIYF. In nucleotides, the CDR3 is TGTGCCACCAGCAGAGATGTTCCGACAGACTCTGGAAACACCATATATTTT.

This clonotype was observed a few times. This rearrangement joins TRBV7-2 to TRBJ2-7; 8 bases agree with TRBD2. The germline gives CDR1 SGHTA, CDR2 FQGNSA. The CDR3 covers 14 residues. Trimming at V came to 0 bases and at J to 4 bases, leaving 2 bases not matched to a gene. CDR3 region: CASSLAGTSYEQYF. The CDR3 DNA follows: TGTGCCAGCAGCTTAGCCGGGACTAGTTACGAGCAGTACTTC.

In nucleotides, the CDR3 is TGTGCCAGCAGCCTGTCCGGGACAGGGGATGAGCAGTTCTTC. Translated, it gives CASSLSGTGDEQFF. The chain links TRBV11-1 to TRBJ2-1, with 10 bases that match TRBD1. V lost 5 bases, J lost 8 bases, and 6 bases stayed unmatched. This CDR3 is 14 amino acids long. Germline-derived CDR1 and CDR2 are SGHAT and FQDESV (reference sequence).

This chain connects TRBV20-1 to TRBJ2-5, with D unclear. There are 11 residues in the CDR3. CDR1 is DFQATT, CDR2 SNEGSKA, per germline (reference sequence). Trimming took 6 bases from V and 5 from J, leaving 10 bases between them. The CDR3 is CSADRTETQYF. CDR3 coding DNA: TGCAGTGCCGACCGCACCGAGACCCAGTACTTC.

V is TRBV12-5 and J is TRBJ2-1, with D maybe TRBD1 (5 bases). The V gene's germline CDR1 is LGHNT and CDR2 FRNRAP. The CDR3 consists of 13 residues. Trimming cost V 5 bases and J 6 bases, with 11 bases left between them. CDR3 region: CASGQDSPNEQFF. The CDR3, as DNA: TGTGCTAGTGGTCAAGACAGTCCCAATGAGCAGTTCTTC.

This clonotype came up a few times. The gene calls are TRBV29-1 and TRBJ2-4; 11 nucleotides line up with TRBD1. J gave up 5 bases and V 3 bases, and 3 bases lay outside the gene matches. This CDR3 region has 14 residues. The V gene's germline CDR1 is SQVTM and CDR2 ANQGSEA. The CDR3 DNA reads as TGCAGCGTTGAGGACAGGGGGCTAGAAAACATTCAGTACTTC. This sequence encodes CSVEDRGLENIQYF.

As for this clonotype: The junction departs from germline at one end; a sequencing error may be responsible. The genes are TRBV7-7 and TRBJ2-7; the match to TRBD1 covers 7 bases. CDR1 is SSHAT and CDR2 is FNYEAQ in the germline V gene (reference sequence). This CDR3 is built from 14 residues. CDR3 protein: CASSPGQNSYEQYF. In DNA form, the CDR3 reads TGTGCTAGCAGCCCGGGACAGAACTCCTACGAGCAGTACTTC. The complete variable domain, with remaining parts taken from reference TRBV7-7 and TRBJ2-7, reads GAGVSQSPRYKVTKRGQDVTLRCDPISSHATLYWYQQALGQGPEFLTYFNYEAQPDKSGLPSDRFSAERPEGSISTLTIQRTEQRDSAMYRCASSPGQNSYEQYFGPGTRLTVT.

The gene calls are TRBV5-1 and TRBJ2-3, with 8 bases matching TRBD1. V shed 0 bases and J 2 bases; nucleotides not matched to a gene: 5. CDR3 length: 16 amino acids. The germline V gene encodes CDR1 SGHRS and CDR2 YFSETQ. The CDR3 sequence is CASSLGTGPPTDTQYF. CDR3 in DNA: TGCGCCAGCAGCTTGGGGACAGGGCCACCCACAGATACGCAGTATTTT.

The V gene is TRBV2, the J gene TRBJ2-2; TRBD1 aligns across 8 bases. The CDR3 has 15 amino acids. CDR1 is SNHLY and CDR2 is FYNNEI in the germline V gene. The ends lost 7 bases at V and 0 bases at J; junction bases unmatched: 4. This chain's CDR3 is CASKDRATNTGELFF. CDR3 in DNA: TGTGCCAGCAAGGACAGGGCCACGAACACCGGGGAGCTGTTTTTT.